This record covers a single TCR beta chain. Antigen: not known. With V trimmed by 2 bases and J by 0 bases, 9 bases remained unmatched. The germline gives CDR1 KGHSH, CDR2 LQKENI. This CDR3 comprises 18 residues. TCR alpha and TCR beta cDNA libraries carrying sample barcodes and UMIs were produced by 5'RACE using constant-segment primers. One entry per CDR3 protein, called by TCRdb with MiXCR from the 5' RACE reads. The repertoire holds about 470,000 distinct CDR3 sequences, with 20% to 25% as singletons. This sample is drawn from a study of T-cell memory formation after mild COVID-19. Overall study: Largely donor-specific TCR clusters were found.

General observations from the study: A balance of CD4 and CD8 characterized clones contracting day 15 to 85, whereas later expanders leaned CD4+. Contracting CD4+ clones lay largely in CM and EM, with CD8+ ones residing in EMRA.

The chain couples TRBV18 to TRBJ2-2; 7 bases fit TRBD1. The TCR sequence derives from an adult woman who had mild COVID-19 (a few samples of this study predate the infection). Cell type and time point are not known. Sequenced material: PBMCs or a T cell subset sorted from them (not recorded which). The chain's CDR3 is CASSPISGQSANTGELFF. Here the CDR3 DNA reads TGTGCCAGCTCACCAATCTCGGGACAGAGCGCGAACACCGGGGAGCTGTTTTTT.